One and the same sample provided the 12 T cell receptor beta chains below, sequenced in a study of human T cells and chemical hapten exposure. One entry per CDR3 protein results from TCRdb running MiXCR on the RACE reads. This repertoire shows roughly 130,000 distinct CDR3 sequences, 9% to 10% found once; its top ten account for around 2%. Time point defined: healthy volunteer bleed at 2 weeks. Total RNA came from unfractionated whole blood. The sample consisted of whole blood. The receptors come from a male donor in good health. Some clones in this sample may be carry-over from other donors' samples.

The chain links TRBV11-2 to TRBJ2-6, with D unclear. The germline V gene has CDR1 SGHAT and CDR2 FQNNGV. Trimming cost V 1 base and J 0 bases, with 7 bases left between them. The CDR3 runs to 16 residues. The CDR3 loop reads CASSLGSFSGANVLTF. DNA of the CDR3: TGTGCCAGCAGCTTAGGCAGTTTCTCTGGGGCCAACGTCCTGACTTTC.

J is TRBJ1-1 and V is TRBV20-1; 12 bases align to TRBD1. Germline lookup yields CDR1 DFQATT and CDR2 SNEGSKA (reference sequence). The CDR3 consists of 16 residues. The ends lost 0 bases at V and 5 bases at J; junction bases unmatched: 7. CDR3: CSARDRDRGQGTEAFF. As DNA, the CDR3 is TGCAGTGCTAGAGATCGGGACAGGGGGCAGGGGACTGAAGCTTTCTTT.

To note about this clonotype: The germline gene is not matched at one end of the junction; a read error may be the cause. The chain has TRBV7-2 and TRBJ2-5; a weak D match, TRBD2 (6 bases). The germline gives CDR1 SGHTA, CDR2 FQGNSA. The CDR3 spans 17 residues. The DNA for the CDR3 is TGTGCCAGCAGCCTCCAGAGCGGGCAGGGTCCCCAAGAGGCCCAGTACTTC. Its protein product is CASSLQSGQGPQEAQYF.

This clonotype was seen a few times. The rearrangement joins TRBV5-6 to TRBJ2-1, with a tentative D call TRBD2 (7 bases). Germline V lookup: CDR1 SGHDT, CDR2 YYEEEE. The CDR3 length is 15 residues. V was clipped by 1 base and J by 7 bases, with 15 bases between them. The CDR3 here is CASSLFSRGGNEQFF. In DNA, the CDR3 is TGTGCCAGCAGCTTGTTCTCGAGGGGGGGGAATGAGCAGTTCTTC.

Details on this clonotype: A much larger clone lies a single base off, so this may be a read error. The CDR3 sequence is CASGFCGAEQPQHF. The CDR3, as DNA: TGTGCTAGTGGTTTTTGTGGGGCTGAGCAGCCCCAGCATTTT. The V gene is TRBV12-5, the J gene TRBJ1-5, with a tentative D call TRBD1 (5 bases). The CDR3 totals 14 residues. Germline assignment: CDR1 LGHNT and CDR2 FRNRAP. Deletions cut 3 bases from V and 7 bases from J, with 13 bases between.

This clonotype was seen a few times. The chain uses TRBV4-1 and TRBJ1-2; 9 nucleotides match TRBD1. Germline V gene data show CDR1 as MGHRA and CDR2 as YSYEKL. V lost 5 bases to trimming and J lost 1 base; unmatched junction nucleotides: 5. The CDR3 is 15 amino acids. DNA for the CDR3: TGCGCCAGCAGCGGAGACAGGGGGGATAACTATGGCTACACCTTC. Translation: CASSGDRGDNYGYTF.

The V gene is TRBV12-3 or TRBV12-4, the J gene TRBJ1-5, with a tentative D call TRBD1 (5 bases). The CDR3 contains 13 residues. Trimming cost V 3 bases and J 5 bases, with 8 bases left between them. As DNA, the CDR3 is TGTGCCAGCAGTTTGGGGCAGTATCAGCCCCAGCATTTT. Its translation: CASSLGQYQPQHF.

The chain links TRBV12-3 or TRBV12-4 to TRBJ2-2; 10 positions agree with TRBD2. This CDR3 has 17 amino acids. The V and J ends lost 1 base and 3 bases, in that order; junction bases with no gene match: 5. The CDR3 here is CASSLVPAGGYTGELFF. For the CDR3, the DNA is TGTGCCAGCAGTTTAGTCCCAGCGGGAGGGTACACCGGGGAGCTGTTTTTT.

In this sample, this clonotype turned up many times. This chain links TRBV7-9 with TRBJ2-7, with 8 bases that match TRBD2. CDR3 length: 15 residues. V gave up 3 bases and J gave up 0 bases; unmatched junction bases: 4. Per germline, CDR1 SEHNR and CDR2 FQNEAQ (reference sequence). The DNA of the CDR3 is TGTGCCAGCAGCTTGACGGGAGGGAGCTCCTACGAGCAGTACTTC. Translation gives CASSLTGGSSYEQYF.

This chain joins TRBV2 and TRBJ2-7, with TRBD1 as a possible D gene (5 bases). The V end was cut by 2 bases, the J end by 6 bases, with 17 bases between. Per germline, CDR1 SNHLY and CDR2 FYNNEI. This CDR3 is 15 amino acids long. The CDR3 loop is CASSEKGWQGVEQYF. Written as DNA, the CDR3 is TGTGCCAGCAGTGAAAAGGGTTGGCAGGGCGTCGAGCAGTACTTC.

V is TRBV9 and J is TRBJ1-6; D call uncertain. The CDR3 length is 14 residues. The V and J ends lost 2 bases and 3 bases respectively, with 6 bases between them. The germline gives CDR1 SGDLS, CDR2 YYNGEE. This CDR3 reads CASSVGNYNSPLHF. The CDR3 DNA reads TGTGCCAGCAGCGTCGGGAACTATAATTCACCCCTCCACTTT. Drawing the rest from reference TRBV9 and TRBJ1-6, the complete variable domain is DSGVTQTPKHLITATGQRVTLRCSPRSGDLSVYWYQQSLDQGLQFLIQYYNGEERAKGNILERFSAQQFPDLHSELNLSSLELGDSALYFCASSVGNYNSPLHFGNGTRLTVT.

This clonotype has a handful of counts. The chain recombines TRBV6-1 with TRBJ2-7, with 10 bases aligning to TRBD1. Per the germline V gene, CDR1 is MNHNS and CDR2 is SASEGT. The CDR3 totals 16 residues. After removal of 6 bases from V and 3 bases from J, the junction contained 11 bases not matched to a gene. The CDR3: CASRRPGQGLFYEQYF. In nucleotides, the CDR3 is TGTGCCAGCAGGCGACCGGGACAGGGGCTGTTCTACGAGCAGTACTTC.